The entry below describes one T cell receptor beta chain. The data stem from a study of cytomegalovirus exposure and HLA in healthy donors. Separate from the approximately 650-subject first cohort, the approximately 120-subject validation cohort was the one that the donors belonged to. Profiled with immunoSEQ multiplex PCR; TCRdb holds only in-frame clones, not every one. The sample lists 130,000 to 150,000 clones; approximately 90% were seen once. The germline V and J ends were trimmed by 0 bases and 0 bases, with 6 bases remaining between them. Germline V gene sequence: CDR1 MGHRA, CDR2 YSYEKL. The CDR3 has 15 residues.

Sequenced input: PBMCs. The sequence was obtained from a woman aged 25-40 years in good health and CMV-seropositive. The chain joins TRBV4-1 to TRBJ2-1; the D gene is possibly TRBD2 (5 bases). The CDR3 is CASSQDGNSYNEQFF. CDR3 coding DNA: TGCGCCAGCAGCCAAGACGGGAACTCCTACAATGAGCAGTTCTTC.